This TCR beta chain stems from a study of beta chain features in type 1 diabetes. Broader study findings: All four CD4+ subsets of Type 1 diabetes patients contained TCRB CDR3s that were moderately but significantly shorter. Still unanswered here is whether HLA type influences TCRB rearrangement.

Sorting that relied on CD45RO/CCR7/CD25/CD127/CD95/CD27 yielded CD4+ naive, central memory, regulatory and stem cell-like memory cells. In regard to this clone: Its target is not known.

Between the trimmed V and J ends, which lost 3 bases and 0 bases, there was a span of 10 bases. CDR1 is SGDLS and CDR2 is YYNGEE in the germline V gene. The CDR3 sequence is 15 residues long. Expressed TCRB transcripts were sequenced after all isolated RNA was converted to cDNA. Mean read depth for naive, central memory and regulatory T cell samples was about 3.6 million reads. TCRdb's copy holds only in-frame clones and misses some; the assay was immunoSEQ multiplex PCR. The sample yields 200,000 to 300,000 clones, 25% to 30% seen once. The sample consisted of central memory CD4+ T cells from blood. This receptor was identified in a man aged 30-40 years in good health. The chain carries TRBV9 and TRBJ1-3; D might be TRBD1 (5 bases). The CDR3 bases are TGTGCCAGCAGCGCTTCCGGGACCTCTGGAAACACCATATATTTT. Encoded protein: CASSASGTSGNTIYF.